This T cell receptor (beta chain) is drawn from a study of OX40 agonist ivuxolimab in advanced cancers. There are a few counts of this clone. Autoimmune disease history or systemic immunosuppression led to patients being barred. Trimming took off 5 bases at V and 3 bases at J, with 8 bases between the two ends. In germline, CDR1 is SEHNR, CDR2 FQNEAQ (reference sequence). The CDR3 is made up of 13 amino acids. Sequencing used immunoSEQ multiplex PCR; TCRdb keeps in-frame clones, though not all of them. The table shows around 67,000 clones, with about 90% occurring only once. The sample was CD4+ or CD8+ T cells sorted from blood, taken in a trial of the OX40 agonist ivuxolimab. The chain links TRBV7-9 to TRBJ1-5; D uncertain. This TCR was sampled from an adult with an advanced solid tumor such as melanoma, head and neck, liver or kidney cancer. CDR3 DNA: TGTGCCAGCAGCCAAAGCAACAATCAGCCCCAGCATTTT. Amino acid sequence: CASSQSNNQPQHF.